This TCR beta chain was sequenced for a study of chemoradiotherapy in HPV16-positive cancers. Trimming took 4 bases from V and 0 from J, leaving 19 bases between them. Germline lookup yields CDR1 SGHNT and CDR2 YYREEE (reference sequence). The CDR3 covers 17 residues. Study conclusions and caveats: The functional HPV-specific definition rests on just a couple of HPV16-positive patients. During treatment, candidate HPV-specific clones and E7-related motifs expanded in tumor. Better recurrence-free survival went with HPV-responsive T-cell expansion in HPV16-positive patients.

Profiling relied on immunoSEQ multiplex PCR, and the TCRdb table lists in-frame clones only, not all of them. The sample has about 68,000 clones, about 88% seen once. This clone was seen once. Antigen unknown. Samples were taken several times over chemoradiotherapy. The gene calls are TRBV5-4 and TRBJ1-1; possible D gene TRBD1, 5 bases. The sequence came from a human donor with HPV-associated anogenital cancer. Sequencing used blood, obtained from a patient who underwent chemoradiotherapy. The CDR3 region is CASSRPGRMFMNTEAFF. The CDR3 DNA reads TGTGCCAGCAGCCGCCCGGGACGGATGTTCATGAACACTGAAGCTTTCTTT.